This TCR beta chain was obtained from a study of long-term antiretroviral therapy in people with HIV. This CDR3 region has 13 residues. The germline V gene has CDR1 WSHSY and CDR2 SAAADI. V gave up 5 bases and J gave up 5 bases, with 13 bases separating them. They ran version v3.0 of the immunoSEQ assay at survey level. Generated by immunoSEQ multiplex PCR, the TCRdb table keeps only in-frame clones and is missing some. This table holds about 11,000 clones, around 84% found once. The chain has TRBV10-2 and TRBJ2-7; tentatively, D is TRBD1 (5 bases). The receptor was derived from a man aged 40-55 years with HIV. Here the sequenced sample was unsorted PBMCs, taken 1.2 years after starting antiretroviral therapy. CDR3 amino acids: CASSPRVLDEQYF. CDR3 in DNA: TGCGCCAGCAGTCCCAGGGTTCTCGACGAGCAGTACTTC.